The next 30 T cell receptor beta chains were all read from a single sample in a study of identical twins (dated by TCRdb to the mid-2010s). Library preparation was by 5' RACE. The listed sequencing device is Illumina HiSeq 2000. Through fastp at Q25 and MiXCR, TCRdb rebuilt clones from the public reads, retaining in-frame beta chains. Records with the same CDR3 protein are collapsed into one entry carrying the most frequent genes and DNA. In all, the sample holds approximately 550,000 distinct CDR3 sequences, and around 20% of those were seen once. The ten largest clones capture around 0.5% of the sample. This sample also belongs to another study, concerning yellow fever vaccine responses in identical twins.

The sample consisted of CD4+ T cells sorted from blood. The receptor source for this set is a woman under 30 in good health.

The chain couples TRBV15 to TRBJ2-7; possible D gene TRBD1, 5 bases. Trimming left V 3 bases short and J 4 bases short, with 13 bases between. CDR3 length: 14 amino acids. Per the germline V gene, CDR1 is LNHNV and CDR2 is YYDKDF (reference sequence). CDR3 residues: CATSRTVGAYEQYV. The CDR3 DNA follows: TGTGCCACCAGCAGGACGGTAGGGGCATACGAGCAGTACGTC.

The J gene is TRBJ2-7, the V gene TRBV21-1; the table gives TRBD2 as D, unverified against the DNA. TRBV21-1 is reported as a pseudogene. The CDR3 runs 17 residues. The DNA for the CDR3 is TGTGCCATAAGACCGGGACTAGCGGGGGAAAGCTCCTACGAGCAGTACGTC. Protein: CAIRPGLAGESSYEQYV.

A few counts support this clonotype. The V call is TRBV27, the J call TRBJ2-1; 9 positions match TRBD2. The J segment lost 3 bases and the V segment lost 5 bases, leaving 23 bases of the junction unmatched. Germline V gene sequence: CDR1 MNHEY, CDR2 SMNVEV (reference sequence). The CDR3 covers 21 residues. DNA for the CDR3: TGTGCCAGCAGTCCAACCCGGACAGGCGGTCTTAGCGGGGGCCTCTACAATGAGCAGTTCTTC. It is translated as CASSPTRTGGLSGGLYNEQFF.

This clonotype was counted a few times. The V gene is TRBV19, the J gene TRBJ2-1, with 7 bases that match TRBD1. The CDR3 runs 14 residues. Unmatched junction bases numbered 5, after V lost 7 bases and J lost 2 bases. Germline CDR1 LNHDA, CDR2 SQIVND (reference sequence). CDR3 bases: TGTGCCAGTAATTTAGGGGGCCCCTACAATGAGCAGTTCTTC. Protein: CASNLGGPYNEQFF.

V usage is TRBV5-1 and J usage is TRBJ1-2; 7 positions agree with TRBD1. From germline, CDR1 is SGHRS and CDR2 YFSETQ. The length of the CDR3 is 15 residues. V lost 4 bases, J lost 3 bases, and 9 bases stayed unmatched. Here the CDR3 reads CASSPGGQAYYGYTF. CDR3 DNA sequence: TGCGCCAGCAGCCCCGGAGGACAGGCATACTATGGCTACACCTTC.

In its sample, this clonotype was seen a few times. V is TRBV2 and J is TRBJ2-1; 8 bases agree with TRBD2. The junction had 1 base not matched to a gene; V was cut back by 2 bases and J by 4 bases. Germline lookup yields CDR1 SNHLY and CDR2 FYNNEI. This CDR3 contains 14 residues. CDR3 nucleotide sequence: TGTGCCAGCAGTGAAAAGCGGGGGTACAATGAGCAGTTCTTC. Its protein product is CASSEKRGYNEQFF.

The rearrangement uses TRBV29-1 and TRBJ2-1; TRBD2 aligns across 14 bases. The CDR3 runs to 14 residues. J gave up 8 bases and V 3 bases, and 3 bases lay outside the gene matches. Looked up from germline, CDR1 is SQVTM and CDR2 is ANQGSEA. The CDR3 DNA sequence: TGCAGCGTTGAGGGACTAGCGGGAGACTATGAGCAGTTCTTC. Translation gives CSVEGLAGDYEQFF.

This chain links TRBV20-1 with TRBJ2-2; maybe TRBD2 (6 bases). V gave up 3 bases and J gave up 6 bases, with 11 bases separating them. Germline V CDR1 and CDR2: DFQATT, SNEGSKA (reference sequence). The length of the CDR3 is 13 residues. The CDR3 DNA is TGCAGTGCTAGTCCCCCTAGCGCCGGGGAGCTGTTTTTT. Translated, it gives CSASPPSAGELFF.

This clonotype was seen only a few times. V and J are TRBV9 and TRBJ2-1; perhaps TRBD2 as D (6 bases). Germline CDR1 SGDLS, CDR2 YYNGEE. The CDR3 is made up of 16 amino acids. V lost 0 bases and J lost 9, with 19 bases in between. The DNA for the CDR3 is TGTGCCAGCAGCGTAGCTCGCGGGATTAAGTCCGGTGAGCAGTTCTTC. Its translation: CASSVARGIKSGEQFF.

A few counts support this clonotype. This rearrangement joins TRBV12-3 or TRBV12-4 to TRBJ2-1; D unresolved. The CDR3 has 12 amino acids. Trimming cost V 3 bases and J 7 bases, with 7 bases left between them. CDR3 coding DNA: TGTGCCAGCAGTTTCAGGCGAAATGAGCAGTTCTTC. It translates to CASSFRRNEQFF.

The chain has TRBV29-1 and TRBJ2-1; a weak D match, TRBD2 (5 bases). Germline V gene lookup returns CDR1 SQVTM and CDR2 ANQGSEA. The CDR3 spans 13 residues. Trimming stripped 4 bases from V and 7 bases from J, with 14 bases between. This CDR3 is CSVVLGDWNEQFF. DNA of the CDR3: TGCAGCGTTGTTTTGGGAGACTGGAATGAGCAGTTCTTC.

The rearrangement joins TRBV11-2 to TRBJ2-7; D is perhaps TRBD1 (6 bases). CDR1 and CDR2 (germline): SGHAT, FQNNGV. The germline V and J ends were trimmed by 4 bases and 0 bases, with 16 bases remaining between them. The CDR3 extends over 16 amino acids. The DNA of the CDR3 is TGTGCCAGCAGCTCGTGGACAGCGTCTTCCTCCTACGAGCAGTACTTC. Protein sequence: CASSSWTASSSYEQYF.

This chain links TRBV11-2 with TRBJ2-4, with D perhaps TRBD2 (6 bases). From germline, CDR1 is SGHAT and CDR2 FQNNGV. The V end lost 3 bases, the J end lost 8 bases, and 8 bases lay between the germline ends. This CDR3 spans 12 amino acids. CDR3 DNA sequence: TGTGCCAGCAGCTTGAGGGAGGACATTCAGTACTTC. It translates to CASSLREDIQYF.

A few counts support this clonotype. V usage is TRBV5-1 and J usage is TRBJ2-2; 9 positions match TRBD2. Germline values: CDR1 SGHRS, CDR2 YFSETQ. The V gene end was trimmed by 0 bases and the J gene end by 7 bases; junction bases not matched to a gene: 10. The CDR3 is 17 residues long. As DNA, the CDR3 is TGCGCCAGCAGCTTGGACCCCGGGACTAGCCGTGGCGGGGAGCTGTTTTTT. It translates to CASSLDPGTSRGGELFF.

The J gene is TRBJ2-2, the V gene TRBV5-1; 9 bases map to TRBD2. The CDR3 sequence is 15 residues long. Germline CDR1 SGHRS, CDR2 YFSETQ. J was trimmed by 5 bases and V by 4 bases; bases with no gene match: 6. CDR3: CASSASGTTTGELFF. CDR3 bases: TGCGCCAGCAGCGCTAGCGGGACTACGACCGGGGAGCTGTTTTTT.

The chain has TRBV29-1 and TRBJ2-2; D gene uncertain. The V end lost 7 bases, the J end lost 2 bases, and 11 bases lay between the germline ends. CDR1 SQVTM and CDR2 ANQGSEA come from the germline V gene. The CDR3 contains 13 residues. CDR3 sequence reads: CSAKGGNTGELFF. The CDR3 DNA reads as TGCAGCGCCAAGGGTGGTAACACCGGGGAGCTGTTTTTT.

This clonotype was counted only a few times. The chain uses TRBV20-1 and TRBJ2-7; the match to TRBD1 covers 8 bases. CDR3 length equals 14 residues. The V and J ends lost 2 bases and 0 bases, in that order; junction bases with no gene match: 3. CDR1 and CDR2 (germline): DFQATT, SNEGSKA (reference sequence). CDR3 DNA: TGCAGTGCTAGACAGGACAGGGTCTCCTACGAGCAGTACTTC. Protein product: CSARQDRVSYEQYF.

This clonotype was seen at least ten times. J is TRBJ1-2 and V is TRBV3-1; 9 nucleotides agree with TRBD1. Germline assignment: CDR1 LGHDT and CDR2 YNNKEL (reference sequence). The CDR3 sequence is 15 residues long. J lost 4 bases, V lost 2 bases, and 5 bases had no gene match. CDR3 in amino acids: CASSQTGGAFYGYTF. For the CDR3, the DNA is TGTGCCAGCAGCCAAACAGGGGGCGCCTTCTATGGCTACACCTTC.

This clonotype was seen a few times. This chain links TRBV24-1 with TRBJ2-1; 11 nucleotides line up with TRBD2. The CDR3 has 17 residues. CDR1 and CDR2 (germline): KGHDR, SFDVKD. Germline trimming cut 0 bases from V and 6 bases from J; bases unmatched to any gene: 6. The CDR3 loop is CATSDLRTSGSGNEQFF. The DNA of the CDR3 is TGTGCCACCAGTGATTTGCGTACTAGCGGGAGTGGCAATGAGCAGTTCTTC.

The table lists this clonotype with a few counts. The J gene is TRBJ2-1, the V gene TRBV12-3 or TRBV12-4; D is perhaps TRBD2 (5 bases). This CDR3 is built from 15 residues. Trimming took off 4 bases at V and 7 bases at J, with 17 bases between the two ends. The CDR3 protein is CASSSPTEGFNEQFF. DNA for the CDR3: TGTGCCAGCAGTTCCCCCACCGAGGGTTTTAATGAGCAGTTCTTC.

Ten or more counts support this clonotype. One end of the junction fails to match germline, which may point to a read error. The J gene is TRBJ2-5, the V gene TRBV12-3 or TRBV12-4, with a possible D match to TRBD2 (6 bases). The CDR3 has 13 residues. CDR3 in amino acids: CASSPGLQETQYF. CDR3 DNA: TGCGCCAGCAGCCCGGGACTCCAAGAGACCCAGTACTTC.

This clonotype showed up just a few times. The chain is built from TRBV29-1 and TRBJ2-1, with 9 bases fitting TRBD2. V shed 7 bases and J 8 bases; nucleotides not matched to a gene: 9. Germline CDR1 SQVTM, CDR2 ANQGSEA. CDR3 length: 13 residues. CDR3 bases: TGCAGCGAATCCAGCGGGGGGCTTGATGAGCAGTTCTTC. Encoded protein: CSESSGGLDEQFF.

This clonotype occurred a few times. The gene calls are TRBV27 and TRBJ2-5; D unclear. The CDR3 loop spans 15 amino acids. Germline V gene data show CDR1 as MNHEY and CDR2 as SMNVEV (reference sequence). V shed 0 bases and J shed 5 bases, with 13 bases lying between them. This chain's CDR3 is CASSLSWARLETQYF. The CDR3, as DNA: TGTGCCAGCAGTTTATCATGGGCTAGACTGGAGACCCAGTACTTC.

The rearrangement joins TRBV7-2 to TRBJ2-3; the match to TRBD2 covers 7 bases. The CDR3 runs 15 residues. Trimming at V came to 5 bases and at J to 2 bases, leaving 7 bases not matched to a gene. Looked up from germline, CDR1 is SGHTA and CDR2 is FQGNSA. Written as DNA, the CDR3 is TGTGCCAGCAGCGCGCCCGGGGACTACACAGATACGCAGTATTTT. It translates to CASSAPGDYTDTQYF.

Here the CDR3 reads CASTLMTGGTNEQFF. The DNA for the CDR3 is TGTGCCAGTACCCTCATGACAGGGGGTACGAATGAGCAGTTCTTC. The chain combines TRBV19 with TRBJ2-1, with 9 bases aligning to TRBD1. J was trimmed by 7 bases and V by 7 bases; bases with no gene match: 11. Germline CDR1 reads LNHDA; CDR2 reads SQIVND (reference sequence). CDR3 length: 15 residues.

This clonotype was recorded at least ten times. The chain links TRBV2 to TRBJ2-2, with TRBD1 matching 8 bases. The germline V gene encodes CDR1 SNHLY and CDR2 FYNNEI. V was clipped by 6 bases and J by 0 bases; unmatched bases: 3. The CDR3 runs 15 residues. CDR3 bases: TGTGCCAGCAGGCCGGGACAGGCGAACACCGGGGAGCTGTTTTTT. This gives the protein CASRPGQANTGELFF.

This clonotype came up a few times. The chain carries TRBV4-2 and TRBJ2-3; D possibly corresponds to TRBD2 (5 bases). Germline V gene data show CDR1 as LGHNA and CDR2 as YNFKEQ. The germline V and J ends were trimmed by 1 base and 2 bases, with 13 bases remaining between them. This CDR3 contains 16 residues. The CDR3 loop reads CASSQGWERSTDTQYF. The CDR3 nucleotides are TGTGCCAGCAGCCAAGGGTGGGAGCGATCCACAGATACGCAGTATTTT.

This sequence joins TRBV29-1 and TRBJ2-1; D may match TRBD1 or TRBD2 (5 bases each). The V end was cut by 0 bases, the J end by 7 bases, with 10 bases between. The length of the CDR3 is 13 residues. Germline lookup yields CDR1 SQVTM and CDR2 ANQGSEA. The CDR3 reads CSVEDRGRNEQFF. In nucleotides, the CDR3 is TGCAGCGTTGAAGATCGGGGCCGAAATGAGCAGTTCTTC.

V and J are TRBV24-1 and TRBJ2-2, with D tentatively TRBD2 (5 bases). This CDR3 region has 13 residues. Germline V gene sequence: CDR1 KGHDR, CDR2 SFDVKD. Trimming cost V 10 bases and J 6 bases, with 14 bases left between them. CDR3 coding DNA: TGTGCCACGGAGGCAGCCGTACCCGGGGAGCTGTTTTTT. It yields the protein CATEAAVPGELFF.

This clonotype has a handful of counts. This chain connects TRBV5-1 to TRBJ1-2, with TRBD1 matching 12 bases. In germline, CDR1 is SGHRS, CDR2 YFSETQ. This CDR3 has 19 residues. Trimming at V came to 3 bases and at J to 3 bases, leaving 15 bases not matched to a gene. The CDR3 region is CASSWANPGTGGAYYGYTF. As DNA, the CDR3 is TGCGCCAGCAGCTGGGCGAATCCAGGGACAGGGGGCGCGTACTATGGCTACACCTTC.